A selection of T cell receptor beta chains follows, all from one sample in a study of blood T cell repertoires in COVID-19. The method was immunoSEQ multiplex PCR; TCRdb's version includes in-frame clones alone and lacks a portion of them. Here the sample spans around 150,000 clones, under 85% being singletons. Sequenced sample: peripheral blood. The source is a man in his 70s with acute or convalescent COVID-19. The CDR3 runs from the conserved cysteine through the conserved F or W. A D gene is named only where the DNA matches it firmly. Only part of the rows carry a size: once, few, many, or a class if the clone is expanded.

NA TRBD1 TRBJ2-5 TRBV6-6 TGTGCCAGCAGTCGGGACAGAGTCCAAGAGACCCAGTACTTC CASSRDRVQETQYF
NA NA TRBJ1-2 TRBV29-1 TGCAGCGTTGAAGGAGGAGGGGACTTCTATGGCTACACCTTC CSVEGGGDFYGYTF
few NA TRBJ2-7 TRBV7-6 TGTGCCAGCAGCTTACCCCCCGCAGCAGGCGCCCACGAGCAGTACTTC CASSLPPAAGAHEQYF
NA NA TRBJ2-7 TRBV15 TGTGCCACCAGCAGAGAGGTGAGCTCCTACGAGCAGTACTTC CATSREVSSYEQYF
once NA TRBJ1-1 TRBV19 TGTGCCAGTAGTATAATGGCAAGGAACACTGAAGCTTTCTTT CASSIMARNTEAFF
NA TRBD1 TRBJ1-5 TRBV6-1 TGTGCCAGCAGTGACGGGACAGGGGATCAGCCCCAGCATTTT CASSDGTGDQPQHF
many TRBD1 TRBJ2-6 TRBV19 TGTGCCAGTAGTAGTGGACAGGGTAGCTCTGGGGCCAACGTCCTGACTTTC CASSSGQGSSGANVLTF
NA NA TRBJ1-6 TRBV2 TGTGCCAGCAGTGTTCGGCAGGGGAGTAATTCACCCCTCCACTTT CASSVRQGSNSPLHF
NA TRBD2 TRBJ2-7 TRBV13 TGTGCCAGCAGCTCTCGGGGACTAGAGGATGAGCAGTACTTC CASSSRGLEDEQYF
NA NA TRBJ2-3 TRBV19 TGTGCCAGTAAGTCGACAGGCCAAACGGATACGCAGTATTTT CASKSTGQTDTQYF
NA NA TRBJ1-4 TRBV11-1 TGTGCCAGCAGCCACCCGGGGAGTGCAACTAATGAAAAACTGTTTTTT CASSHPGSATNEKLFF
NA NA TRBJ2-7 TRBV19 TGTGCCAGTAGTATAGCCGACACTTACGAGCAGTACTTC CASSIADTYEQYF
few TRBD1 TRBJ2-5 TRBV11-2 TGTGCCAGCAGCGAGCGGACAGGGGGCTGGGAGACCCAGTACTTC CASSERTGGWETQYF
NA NA TRBJ1-2 TRBV5-6 TGTGCCAGCAGCTTGGAAACGGGAGCCTACACCTTC CASSLETGAYTF
NA TRBD2 TRBJ2-7 TRBV5-8 TGTGCCACCAGGTGGCTCGCGGGAGACTACGAGCAGTACTTC CATRWLAGDYEQYF
NA TRBD2 TRBJ2-7 TRBV5-1 TGCGCCAGCAGCTTCGGGGGGTCCAACTACGAGCAGTACTTC CASSFGGSNYEQYF
NA NA TRBJ1-1 TRBV27 TGTGCCAGCAGCTACGGTTTGGAGGGATTGAACACTGAAGCTTTCTTT CASSYGLEGLNTEAFF
NA NA TRBJ1-4 TRBV7-8 TGTGCCAGCAGCTTCGGGGGAGGCGGTGAAAAACTGTTTTTT CASSFGGGGEKLFF
NA NA TRBJ1-2 TRBV29-1 TGCAGCGTTGAAGTCAGGGGTCGCTACACCTTC CSVEVRGRYTF
NA TRBD2 TRBJ2-7 TRBV5-1 TGCGCCAGCAGCTTGGAAGGTAGCGGGATCTACGAGCAGTACTTC CASSLEGSGIYEQYF
NA TRBD1 TRBJ2-1 TRBV6-4 TGTGCCAGCAGTGGCTTGGGACAGGGAAAGGGGAATGAGCAGTTCTTC CASSGLGQGKGNEQFF
NA TRBD1 TRBJ1-6 TRBV25-1 TGTGCCAGCAGGGATGACAGGGAAGGCCGGGGACCCCTCCACTTT CASRDDREGRGPLHF
once TRBD1 TRBJ1-1 TRBV6-5 TGTGCCAGCAGTTACACAATAACAGGGGGAAGCACTGAAGCTTTCTTT CASSYTITGGSTEAFF
NA TRBD1 TRBJ1-2 TRBV6-2/TRBV6-3 TGTGCCAGCAGTGCGGACAGGGGGATCTATGGCTACACCTTC CASSADRGIYGYTF
NA NA TRBJ2-5 TRBV12-3/TRBV12-4 TGTGCCAGCAGTTTAGTAGAAGAGACCCAGTACTTC CASSLVEETQYF
NA NA TRBJ2-7 TRBV11-3 TGTGCCAGCAGCCAGGGCTCCTACGAGCAGTACTTC CASSQGSYEQYF
few TRBD1 TRBJ1-1 TRBV5-1 TGCGCCAGCAGCTTGGAAGGGACAGCGGTTCGTGAAGCTTTCTTT CASSLEGTAVREAFF
NA NA TRBJ1-3 TRBV3-1/TRBV3-2 TGTGCCAGCAGCCATACCGGGGGGCTAGCTGGAAACACCATATATTTT CASSHTGGLAGNTIYF
NA NA TRBJ2-7 TRBV21-1 TGTGCCAGCAGCACGCCCCTAGCGGGAGCAGACGAGCAGTACTTC CASSTPLAGADEQYF
NA TRBD1 TRBJ1-4 TRBV11-3 TGTGCCAGCAGCTCAGCGGTCGGGACAGGGTCGACTAATGAAAAACTGTTTTTT CASSSAVGTGSTNEKLFF
NA TRBD1 TRBJ2-7 TRBV20-1 TGCAGTGCTAGTTCTGGGTTCTCCGGGACAGTACGCTACGAGCAGTACTTC CSASSGFSGTVRYEQYF
NA NA TRBJ2-1 TRBV5-5 TGTGCCAGCAGCCCGGGGACAATCAATGAGCAGTTCTTC CASSPGTINEQFF
NA NA TRBJ1-1 TRBV10-2 TGCGCCAGCAGTGACCTAGTGGGTATGAACACTGAAGCTTTCTTT CASSDLVGMNTEAFF
NA NA TRBJ2-7 TRBV5-1 TGCGCCAGCAGCCCCCCTCTGGCGGGGGCCACCTACGAGCAGTACTTC CASSPPLAGATYEQYF
NA TRBD1 TRBJ1-6 TRBV27 TGTGCCAGCAGCCAACTCAGGGGGGTCGATAATTCACCCCTCCACTTT CASSQLRGVDNSPLHF
NA TRBD1 TRBJ1-4 TRBV5-4 TGTGCCAGCAGGGGGTCGGGACAGGGCGAAAAACTGTTTTTT CASRGSGQGEKLFF
few NA TRBJ2-3 TRBV3-1/TRBV3-2 TGTGCCAGCAGCCAAGTTCCGGAAAGGGGAGATACGCAGTATTTT CASSQVPERGDTQYF
once TRBD1 TRBJ2-1 TRBV24-1 TGTGCCACCAGTGATTTTGGGACAGGCAACAATGAGCAGTTCTTC CATSDFGTGNNEQFF
NA TRBD1 TRBJ1-3 TRBV6-1 TGTGCCAGCAGTGGAAATAAAGGGACAGAGAAACGAAACACCATATATTTT CASSGNKGTEKRNTIYF